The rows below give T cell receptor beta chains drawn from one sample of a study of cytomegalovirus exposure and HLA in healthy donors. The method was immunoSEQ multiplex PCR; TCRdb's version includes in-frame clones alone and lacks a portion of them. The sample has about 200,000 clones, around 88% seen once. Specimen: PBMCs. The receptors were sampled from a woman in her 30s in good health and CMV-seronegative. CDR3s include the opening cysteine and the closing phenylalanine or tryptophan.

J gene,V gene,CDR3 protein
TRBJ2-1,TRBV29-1,CSVESGTSGGAFSEQFF
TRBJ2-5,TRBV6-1,CASTARGETQYF
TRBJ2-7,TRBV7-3,CASSLGQGDPYEQYF
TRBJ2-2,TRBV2,CASSDPGAGGELFF
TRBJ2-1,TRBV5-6,CASSPGLAEYRSNQFF
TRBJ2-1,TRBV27,CASSGLVAGVGNEQFF
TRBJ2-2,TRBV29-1,CSVGLDFSGRAFESNTGELFF
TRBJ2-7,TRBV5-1,CASSDGQTYEQYF
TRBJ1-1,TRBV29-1,CSVDGLPGNTEAFF
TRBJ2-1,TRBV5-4,CASSLRAGGDNEQFF
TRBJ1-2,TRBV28,CASSPYYGYTF
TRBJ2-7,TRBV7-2,CASRTTSGHSYEQYF
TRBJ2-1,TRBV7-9,CASSSRTSGRVYNEQFF